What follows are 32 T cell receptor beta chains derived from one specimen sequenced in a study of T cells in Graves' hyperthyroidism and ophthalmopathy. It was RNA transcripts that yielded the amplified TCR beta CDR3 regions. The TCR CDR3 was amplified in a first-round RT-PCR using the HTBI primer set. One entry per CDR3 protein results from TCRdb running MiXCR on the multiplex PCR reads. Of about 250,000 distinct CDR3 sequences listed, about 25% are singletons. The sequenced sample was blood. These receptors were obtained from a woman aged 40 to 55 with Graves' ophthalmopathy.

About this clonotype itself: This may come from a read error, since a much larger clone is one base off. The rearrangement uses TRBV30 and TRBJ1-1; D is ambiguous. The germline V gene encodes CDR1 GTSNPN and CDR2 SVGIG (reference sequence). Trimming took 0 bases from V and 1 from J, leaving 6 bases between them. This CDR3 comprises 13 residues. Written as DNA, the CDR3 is TGTGCCTGGAGTGTGACGGAGAACACTGAAGCTTTCTTT. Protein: CAWSVTENTEAFF.

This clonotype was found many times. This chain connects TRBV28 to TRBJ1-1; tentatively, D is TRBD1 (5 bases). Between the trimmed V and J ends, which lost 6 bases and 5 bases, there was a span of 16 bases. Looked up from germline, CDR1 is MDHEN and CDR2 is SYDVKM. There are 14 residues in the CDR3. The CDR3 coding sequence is TGTGCCAGCAGAGGGGCCCCCCGGCAAACTGAAGCTTTCTTT. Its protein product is CASRGAPRQTEAFF.

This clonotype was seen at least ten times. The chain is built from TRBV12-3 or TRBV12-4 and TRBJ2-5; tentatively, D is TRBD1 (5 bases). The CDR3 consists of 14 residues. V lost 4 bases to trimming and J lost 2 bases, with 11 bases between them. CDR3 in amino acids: CASSSSRGQETQYF. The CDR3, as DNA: TGTGCCAGCAGTTCGTCTAGGGGACAAGAGACCCAGTACTTC.

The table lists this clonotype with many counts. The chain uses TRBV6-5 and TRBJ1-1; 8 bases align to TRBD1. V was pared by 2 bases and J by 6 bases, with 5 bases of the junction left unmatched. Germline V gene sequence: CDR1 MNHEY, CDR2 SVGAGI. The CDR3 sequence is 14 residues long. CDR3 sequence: CASSYRTGPPEAFF. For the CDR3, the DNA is TGTGCCAGCAGTTACCGGACAGGGCCTCCTGAAGCTTTCTTT.

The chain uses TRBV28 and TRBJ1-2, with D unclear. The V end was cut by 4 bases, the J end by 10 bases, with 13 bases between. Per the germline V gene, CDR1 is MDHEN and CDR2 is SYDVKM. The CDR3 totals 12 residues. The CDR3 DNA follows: TGTGCCAGCAGTTGGGAGGGCGAGGTCTACACCTTC. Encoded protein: CASSWEGEVYTF.

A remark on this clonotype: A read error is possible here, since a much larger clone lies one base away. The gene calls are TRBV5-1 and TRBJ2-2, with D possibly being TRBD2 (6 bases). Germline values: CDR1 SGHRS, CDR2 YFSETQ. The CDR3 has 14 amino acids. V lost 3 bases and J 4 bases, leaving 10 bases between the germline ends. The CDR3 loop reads CASSSGLSTGELFF. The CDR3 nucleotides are TGCGCCAGCAGCTCAGGACTATCCACCGGGGAGCTGTTTTTT. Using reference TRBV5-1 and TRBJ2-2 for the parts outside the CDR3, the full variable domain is KAGVTQTPRYLIKTRGQQVTLSCSPISGHRSVSWYQQTPGQGLQFLFEYFSETQRNKGNFPGRFSGRQFSNSRSEMNVSTLELGDSALYLCASSSGLSTGELFFGEGSRLTVL.

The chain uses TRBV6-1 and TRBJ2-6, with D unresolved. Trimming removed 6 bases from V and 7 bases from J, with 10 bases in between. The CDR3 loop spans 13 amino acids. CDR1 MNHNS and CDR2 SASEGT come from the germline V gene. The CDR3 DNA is TGTGCCAGCAGGGATGGTAGAGCCAACGTCCTGACTTTC. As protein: CASRDGRANVLTF.

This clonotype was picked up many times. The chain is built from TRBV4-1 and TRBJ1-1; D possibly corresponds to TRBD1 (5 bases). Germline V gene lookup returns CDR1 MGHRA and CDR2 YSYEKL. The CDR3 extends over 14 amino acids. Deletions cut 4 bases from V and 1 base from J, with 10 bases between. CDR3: CASSLSQGNTEAFF. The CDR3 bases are TGCGCCAGCAGCCTCTCTCAGGGGAACACTGAAGCTTTCTTT.

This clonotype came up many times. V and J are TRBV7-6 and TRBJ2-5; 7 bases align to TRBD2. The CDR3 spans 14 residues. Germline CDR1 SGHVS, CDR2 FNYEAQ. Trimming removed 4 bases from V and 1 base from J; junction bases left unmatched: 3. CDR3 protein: CASSSSSGQETQYF. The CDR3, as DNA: TGTGCCAGCAGCTCCTCTAGCGGCCAAGAGACCCAGTACTTC.

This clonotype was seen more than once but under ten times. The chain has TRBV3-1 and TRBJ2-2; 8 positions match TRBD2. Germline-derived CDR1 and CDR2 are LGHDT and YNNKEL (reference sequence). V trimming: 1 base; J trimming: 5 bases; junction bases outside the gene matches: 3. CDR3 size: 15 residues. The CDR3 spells CASSQGASGTGELFF. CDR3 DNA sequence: TGTGCCAGCAGCCAAGGGGCTAGCGGGACCGGGGAGCTGTTTTTT.

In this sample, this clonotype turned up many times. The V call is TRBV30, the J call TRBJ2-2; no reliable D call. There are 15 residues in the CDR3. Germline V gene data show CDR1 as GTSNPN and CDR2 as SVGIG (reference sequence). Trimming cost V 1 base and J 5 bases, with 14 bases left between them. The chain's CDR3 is CAWSARTRYTGELFF. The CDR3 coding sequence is TGTGCCTGGAGTGCCCGGACCAGGTATACCGGGGAGCTGTTTTTT.

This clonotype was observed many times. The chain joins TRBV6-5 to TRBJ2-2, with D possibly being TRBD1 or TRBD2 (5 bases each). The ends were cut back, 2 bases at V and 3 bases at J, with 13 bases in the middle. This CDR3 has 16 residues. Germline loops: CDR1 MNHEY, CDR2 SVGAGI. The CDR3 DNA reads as TGTGCCAGCAGTTACAACGGGGTAGGGGACACCGGGGAGCTGTTTTTT. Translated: CASSYNGVGDTGELFF.

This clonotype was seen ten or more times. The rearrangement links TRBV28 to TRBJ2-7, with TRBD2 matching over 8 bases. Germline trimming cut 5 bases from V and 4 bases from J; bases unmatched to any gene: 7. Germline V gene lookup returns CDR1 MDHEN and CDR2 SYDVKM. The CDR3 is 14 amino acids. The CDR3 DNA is TGTGCCAGCAGTCCCCGGGGGGGGGAATACGAGCAGTACTTC. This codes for CASSPRGGEYEQYF.

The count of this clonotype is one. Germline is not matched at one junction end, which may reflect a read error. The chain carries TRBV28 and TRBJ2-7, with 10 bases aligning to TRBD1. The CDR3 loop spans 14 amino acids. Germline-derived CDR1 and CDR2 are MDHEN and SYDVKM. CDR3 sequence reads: CASSPGTGDYEQCF. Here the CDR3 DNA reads TGTGCCAGCAGTCCAGGGACAGGGGACTACGAGCAGTGCTTC.

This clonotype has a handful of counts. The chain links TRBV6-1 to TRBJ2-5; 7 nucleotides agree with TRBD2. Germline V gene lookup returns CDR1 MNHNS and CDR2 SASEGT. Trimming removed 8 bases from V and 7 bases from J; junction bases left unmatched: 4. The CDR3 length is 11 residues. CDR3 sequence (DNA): TGTGCCAGCGGAATAGCGGGGACCCAGTACTTC. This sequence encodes CASGIAGTQYF.

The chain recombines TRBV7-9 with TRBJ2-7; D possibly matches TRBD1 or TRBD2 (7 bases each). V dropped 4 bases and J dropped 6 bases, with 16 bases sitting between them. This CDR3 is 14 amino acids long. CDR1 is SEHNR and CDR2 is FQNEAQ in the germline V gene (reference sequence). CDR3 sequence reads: CASSWAGGAVEQYF. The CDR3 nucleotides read TGTGCCAGCAGCTGGGCAGGGGGGGCCGTCGAGCAGTACTTC.

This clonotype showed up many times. The CDR3 DNA reads as TGTGCCAGCAGCTTACTCCTTAGCGATGCCGGGGAGCTGTTTTTT. This gives the protein CASSLLLSDAGELFF. V usage is TRBV7-2 and J usage is TRBJ2-2; TRBD2 might be the D (5 bases). With 2 bases removed from V and 6 bases from J, the gap between germline ends came to 13 bases. The CDR3 contains 15 residues. The germline V gene has CDR1 SGHTA and CDR2 FQGNSA.

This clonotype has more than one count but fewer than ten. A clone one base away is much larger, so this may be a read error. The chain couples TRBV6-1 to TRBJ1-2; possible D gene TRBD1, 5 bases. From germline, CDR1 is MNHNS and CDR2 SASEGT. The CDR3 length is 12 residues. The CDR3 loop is CGSRASEYGYTF. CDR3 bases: TGTGGCAGCAGGGCATCAGAGTATGGCTACACCTTC.

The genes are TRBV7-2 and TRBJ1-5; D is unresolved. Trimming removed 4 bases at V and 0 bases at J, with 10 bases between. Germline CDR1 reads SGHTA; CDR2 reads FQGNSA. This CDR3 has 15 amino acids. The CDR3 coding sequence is TGTGCCAGCAGCTCTCAAGTCCTTAGCAATCAGCCCCAGCATTTT. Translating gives CASSSQVLSNQPQHF.

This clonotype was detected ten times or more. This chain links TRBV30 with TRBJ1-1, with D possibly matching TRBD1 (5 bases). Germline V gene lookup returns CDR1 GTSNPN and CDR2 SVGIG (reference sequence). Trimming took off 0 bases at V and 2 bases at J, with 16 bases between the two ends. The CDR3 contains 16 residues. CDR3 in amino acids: CAWSVQADPINTEAFF. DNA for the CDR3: TGTGCCTGGAGTGTACAGGCAGACCCAATCAACACTGAAGCTTTCTTT.

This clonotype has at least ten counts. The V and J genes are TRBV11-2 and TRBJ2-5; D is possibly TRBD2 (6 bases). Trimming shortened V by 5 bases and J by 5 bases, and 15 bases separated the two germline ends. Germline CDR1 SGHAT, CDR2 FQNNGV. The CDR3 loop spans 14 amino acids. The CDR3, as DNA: TGTGCCAGCAGCCGGGACGGGGGTCGGGAGACCCAGTACTTC. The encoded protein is CASSRDGGRETQYF. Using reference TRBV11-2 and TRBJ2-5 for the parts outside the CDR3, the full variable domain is EAGVAQSPRYKIIEKRQSVAFWCNPISGHATLYWYQQILGQGPKLLIQFQNNGVVDDSQLPKDRFSAERLKGVDSTLKIQPAKLEDSAVYLCASSRDGGRETQYFGPGTRLLVL.

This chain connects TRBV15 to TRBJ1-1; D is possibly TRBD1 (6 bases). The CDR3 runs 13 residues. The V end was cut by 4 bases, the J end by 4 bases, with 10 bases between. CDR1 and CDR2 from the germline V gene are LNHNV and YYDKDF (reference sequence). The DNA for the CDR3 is TGTGCCACCAGCACAGACAGGTTCACTGAAGCTTTCTTT. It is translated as CATSTDRFTEAFF. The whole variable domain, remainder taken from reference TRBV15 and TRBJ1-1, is DAMVIQNPRYQVTQFGKPVTLSCSQTLNHNVMYWYQQKSSQAPKLLFHYYDKDFNNEADTPDNFQSRRPNTSFCFLDIRSPGLGDTAMYLCATSTDRFTEAFFGQGTRLTVV.

CDR3 in amino acids: CASSLKVQGWQGPYEQYF. DNA of the CDR3: TGTGCCAGCAGCTTGAAGGTACAGGGTTGGCAGGGGCCGTACGAGCAGTACTTC. The chain combines TRBV5-4 with TRBJ2-7; D is possibly TRBD1 (6 bases). Trimming stripped 1 base from V and 4 bases from J, with 24 bases between. CDR1 and CDR2 from the germline V gene are SGHNT and YYREEE (reference sequence). The CDR3 is 18 residues long.

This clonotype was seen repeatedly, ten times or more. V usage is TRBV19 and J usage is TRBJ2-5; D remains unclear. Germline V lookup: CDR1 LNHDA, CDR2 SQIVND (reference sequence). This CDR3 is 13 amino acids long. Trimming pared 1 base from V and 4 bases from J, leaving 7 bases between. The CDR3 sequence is CASSIADGETQYF. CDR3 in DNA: TGTGCCAGTAGTATAGCGGACGGAGAGACCCAGTACTTC.

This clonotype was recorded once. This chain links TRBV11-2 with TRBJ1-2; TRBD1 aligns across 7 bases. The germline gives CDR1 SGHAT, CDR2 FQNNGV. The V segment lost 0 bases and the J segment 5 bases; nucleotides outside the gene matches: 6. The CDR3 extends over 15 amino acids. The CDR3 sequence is CASSLDRTGLYGYTF. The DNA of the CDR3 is TGTGCCAGCAGCTTAGATAGGACAGGCCTATATGGCTACACCTTC.

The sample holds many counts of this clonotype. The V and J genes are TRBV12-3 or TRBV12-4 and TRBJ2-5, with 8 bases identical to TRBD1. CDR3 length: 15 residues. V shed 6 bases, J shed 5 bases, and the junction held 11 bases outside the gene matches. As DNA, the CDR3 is TGTGCCAGCAGGGATCGACAGGGGATAAGGGAGACCCAGTACTTC. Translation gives CASRDRQGIRETQYF.

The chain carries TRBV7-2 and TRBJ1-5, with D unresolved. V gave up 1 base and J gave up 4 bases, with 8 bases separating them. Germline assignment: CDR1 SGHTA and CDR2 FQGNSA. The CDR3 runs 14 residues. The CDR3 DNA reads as TGTGCCAGCAGCTTAGTCCTCGAAAATCAGCCCCAGCATTTT. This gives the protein CASSLVLENQPQHF.

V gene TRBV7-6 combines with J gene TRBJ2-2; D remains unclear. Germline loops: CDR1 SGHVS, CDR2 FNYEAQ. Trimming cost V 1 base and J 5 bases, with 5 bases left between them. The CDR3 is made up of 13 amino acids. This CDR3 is CASSLVQTGELFF. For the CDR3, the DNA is TGTGCCAGCAGCTTAGTGCAGACCGGGGAGCTGTTTTTT.

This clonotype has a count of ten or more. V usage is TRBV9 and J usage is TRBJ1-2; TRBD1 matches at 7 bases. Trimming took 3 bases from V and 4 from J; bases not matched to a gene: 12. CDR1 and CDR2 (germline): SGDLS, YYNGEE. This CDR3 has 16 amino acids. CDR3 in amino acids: CASSAPTGTDAYGYTF. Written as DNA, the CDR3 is TGTGCCAGCAGCGCCCCAACCGGGACAGACGCCTATGGCTACACCTTC.

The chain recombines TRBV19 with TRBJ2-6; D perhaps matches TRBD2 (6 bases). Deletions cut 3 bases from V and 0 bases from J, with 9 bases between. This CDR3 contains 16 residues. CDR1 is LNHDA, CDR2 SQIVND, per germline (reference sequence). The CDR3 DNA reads TGTGCCAGTAGTATTCGGGGAGGCTCTGGGGCCAACGTCCTGACTTTC. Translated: CASSIRGGSGANVLTF.

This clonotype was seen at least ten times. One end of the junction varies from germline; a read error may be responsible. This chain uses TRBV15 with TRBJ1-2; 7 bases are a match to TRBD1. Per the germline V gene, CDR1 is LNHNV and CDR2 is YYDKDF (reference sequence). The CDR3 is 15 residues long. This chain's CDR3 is CATSSPDRVDYGYAF. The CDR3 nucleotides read TGTGCCACCAGCAGTCCAGACAGGGTCGACTATGGCTACGCCTTC.

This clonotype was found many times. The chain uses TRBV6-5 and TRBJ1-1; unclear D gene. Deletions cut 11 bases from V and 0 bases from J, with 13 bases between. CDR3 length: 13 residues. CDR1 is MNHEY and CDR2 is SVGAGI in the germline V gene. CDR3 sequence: CAASGGMNTEAFF. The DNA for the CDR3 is TGTGCCGCTTCGGGAGGGATGAACACTGAAGCTTTCTTT.